Listed below are T cell receptor beta chains from one sample, sequenced in a study of CD4+ T cells in melanoma. The table came from immunoSEQ multiplex PCR; TCRdb's copy has only in-frame clones and leaves some out. This table has around 13,000 clones, just over 70% appearing once. Sequencing was carried out using cells from a culture (not recorded whether cultured in vitro). The origin of the receptors is a human donor with melanoma. Both conserved end residues are part of each CDR3. The order of the fields is D gene, clone size, V gene, J gene, CDR3 protein, CDR3 DNA. The D gene is left open where the match is weak. Clone sizes are given selectively: once, few, many, or a class where the clone is expanded.

>TRBD2|few|TRBV5-4|TRBJ2-3
CASSLGAGVSTDTQYF
TGTGCCAGCAGCTTGGGAGCGGGGGTTAGCACAGATACGCAGTATTTT
>.|.|TRBV9|TRBJ2-7
CASSPTPLHLQSYEQYF
TGTGCCAGCAGCCCAACCCCCCTCCACCTACAGAGTTACGAGCAGTACTTC
>.|.|TRBV6-5|TRBJ2-2
CASTRTAANTGELFF
TGTGCCAGCACGCGGACAGCCGCGAACACCGGGGAGCTGTTTTTT
>.|.|TRBV13|TRBJ1-1
CASSTGEGGAFF
TGTGCCAGCAGCACGGGTGAGGGGGGGGCTTTCTTT
>.|.|TRBV6-5|TRBJ1-5
CASSSLTGGWNQPQHF
TGTGCCAGCAGTTCATTGACTGGCGGCTGGAATCAGCCCCAGCATTTT
>TRBD2|.|TRBV9|TRBJ2-1
CASSVDSGTYNEQFF
TGTGCCAGCAGCGTAGATAGCGGGACTTACAATGAGCAGTTCTTC
>.|.|TRBV19|TRBJ1-2
CASSRESGRIYTF
TGTGCCAGTAGTCGCGAGTCAGGCAGGATCTACACCTTC
>.|.|TRBV2|TRBJ1-1
CASSEVRGTEAFF
TGTGCCAGCAGTGAAGTCCGGGGCACTGAAGCTTTCTTT
>TRBD2|.|TRBV25-1|TRBJ2-4
CASSEHGGGQGNIQYF
TGTGCCAGCAGTGAACACGGGGGGGGGCAGGGGAACATTCAGTACTTC
>TRBD2|.|TRBV9|TRBJ2-1
CASSDGLAGVYSGEQFF
TGTGCCAGCAGCGACGGACTAGCGGGGGTTTATTCGGGTGAGCAGTTCTTC
>.|.|TRBV7-8|TRBJ2-7
CASSLARGYEQYF
TGTGCCAGCAGCTTAGCGCGGGGTTACGAGCAGTACTTC
>.|.|TRBV5-1|TRBJ1-2
CASPSPNRVHPANYGYTF
TGCGCCAGCCCATCCCCCAATCGGGTTCACCCCGCTAACTATGGCTACACCTTC
>TRBD2|.|TRBV2|TRBJ2-2
CASSLLFAGANTGELFF
TGTGCCAGCAGTCTACTTTTTGCGGGGGCGAACACCGGGGAGCTGTTTTTT
>.|medium-sized|TRBV5-4|TRBJ1-6
CASRMGSESPLHF
TGTGCCAGCAGGATGGGTAGCGAATCACCCCTCCACTTT
>.|.|TRBV7-8|TRBJ2-7
CASSKQGTGDEQYF
TGTGCCAGCAGCAAACAGGGGACTGGCGACGAGCAGTACTTC
>.|once|TRBV11-2|TRBJ2-7
CASSLTTPTYEQYF
TGTGCCAGCAGCTTAACGACGCCAACCTACGAGCAGTACTTC
>.|hyperexpanded|TRBV7-8|TRBJ1-2
CASSFLANYGYTF
TGTGCCAGCAGCTTTTTGGCTAACTATGGCTACACCTTC
>.|.|TRBV7-2|TRBJ2-5
CASSSGLAFETQYF
TGTGCCAGCAGCTCTGGTCTAGCCTTTGAGACCCAGTACTTC
>.|.|TRBV10-2|TRBJ1-4
CASGNPSEGNEKLFF
TGCGCCAGCGGAAACCCAAGCGAGGGGAATGAAAAACTGTTTTTT
>.|.|TRBV14|TRBJ1-6
CASSQGQYNSPLHF
TGTGCCAGCAGCCAAGGGCAGTATAATTCACCCCTCCACTTT
>TRBD2|.|TRBV5-1|TRBJ2-3
CASSLLSGGTDTQYF
TGCGCCAGCAGCTTGCTTAGCGGGGGCACAGATACGCAGTATTTT
>.|.|TRBV7-2|TRBJ1-3
CASRNQGLVNTIYF
TGTGCCAGCAGAAACCAGGGATTGGTAAACACCATATATTTT
>.|few|TRBV10-2|TRBJ2-3
CASSDSTDTQYF
TGCGCCAGCAGTGACAGCACAGATACGCAGTATTTT
>.|.|TRBV7-8|TRBJ1-6
CASSLGDRHNSPLHF
TGTGCCAGCAGCTTAGGGGACCGCCATAATTCACCCCTCCACTTT
>TRBD1|.|TRBV2|TRBJ1-2
CASRTTGDYGYTF
TGTGCCAGCAGGACGACAGGGGACTATGGCTACACCTTC
>.|.|TRBV5-6|TRBJ1-1
CASSATPNTEAFF
TGTGCCAGCAGCGCGACACCGAACACTGAAGCTTTCTTT
>TRBD1|once|TRBV7-9|TRBJ1-2
CASRREAGGANYGYTF
TGTGCCAGCAGACGAGAGGCAGGGGGAGCGAACTATGGCTACACCTTC
>.|.|TRBV28|TRBJ2-2
CASARGDTTGELFF
TGTGCCAGCGCCAGGGGAGATACCACCGGGGAGCTGTTTTTT
>.|few|TRBV7-9|TRBJ2-2
CASSLGIPGELFF
TGTGCCAGCAGCTTAGGTATACCCGGGGAGCTGTTTTTT